This is a list of T cell receptor beta chains from one sample in a study of CD8+CD57+ T cells in acquired aplastic anemia. TCRdb reprocessed the reads via MiXCR and lists one record per CDR3 protein. The table has 100,000 to 150,000 distinct CDR3 sequences, 48% seen once; the top ten hold about 2.5%. The sequencing sample was made of sorted CD4+, CD8+, or CD8+CD57+ T cells (not recorded which) from PBMCs. These receptors were obtained from a human donor in good health, serving as a control. Both conserved end residues are part of each CDR3. D genes are given only for firm matches. Only part of the rows carry a size: once, few, many, or a class if the clone is expanded.

clone_size: .
j_call: TRBJ1-2
d_call: .
v_call: TRBV2
cdr3_nt: TGTGCCAGCAGTGAAGCGCGGGGCTACACCTTC
cdr3_aa: CASSEARGYTF

clone_size: few
j_call: TRBJ2-1
d_call: TRBD1
v_call: TRBV24-1
cdr3_nt: TGTGCCACCAGTGACCGGACAGGGGTCGGTGAGCAGTTCTTC
cdr3_aa: CATSDRTGVGEQFF

clone_size: .
j_call: TRBJ2-3
d_call: TRBD1
v_call: TRBV4-1
cdr3_nt: TGCGCCAGCAGCCAAATCGGGACAGGGGGCGTGCAGACAGATACGCAGTATTTT
cdr3_aa: CASSQIGTGGVQTDTQYF

clone_size: many
j_call: TRBJ2-3
d_call: .
v_call: TRBV24-1
cdr3_nt: TGTGCCACCAGTGAGAAAGGGGATCCCACAGATACGCAGTATTTT
cdr3_aa: CATSEKGDPTDTQYF

clone_size: .
j_call: TRBJ2-7
d_call: .
v_call: TRBV10-3
cdr3_nt: TGTGCCATCAACCCCGGAGTGGTAGAATCCAGCGAGCAGTACTTC
cdr3_aa: CAINPGVVESSEQYF

clone_size: .
j_call: TRBJ2-7
d_call: TRBD2
v_call: TRBV4-3
cdr3_nt: TGCGCCAGCAGCCAAGGGTACTTGGGAGGGGCCGTATCCTACGAGCAGTACTTC
cdr3_aa: CASSQGYLGGAVSYEQYF

clone_size: .
j_call: TRBJ2-7
d_call: TRBD1
v_call: TRBV7-3
cdr3_nt: TGTGCCAGCAGCCTGGGACAGGGGGAAACCTACGAGCAGTACTTC
cdr3_aa: CASSLGQGETYEQYF

clone_size: .
j_call: TRBJ1-2
d_call: .
v_call: TRBV19
cdr3_nt: TGTGCCAGTAGTCCCCGGGACGGCAGCTACACCTTC
cdr3_aa: CASSPRDGSYTF

clone_size: many
j_call: TRBJ1-2
d_call: .
v_call: TRBV3-1
cdr3_nt: TGTGCCAGCAGCCAAGAAATGGGATTAATCTTC
cdr3_aa: CASSQEMGLIF

clone_size: .
j_call: TRBJ2-7
d_call: .
v_call: TRBV15
cdr3_nt: TGTGCCACCAGTAGGGATTGGACGTACGAGCAGTACTTC
cdr3_aa: CATSRDWTYEQYF

clone_size: once
j_call: TRBJ2-7
d_call: TRBD1
v_call: TRBV2
cdr3_nt: TGTGCCAGCAATACGGGACAGGGCTCCTACGAGCAGTACTTC
cdr3_aa: CASNTGQGSYEQYF

clone_size: .
j_call: TRBJ1-1
d_call: .
v_call: TRBV5-1
cdr3_nt: TGCGCCAGCAGCTTGGGTCGAGACACTGAAGCTTTCTTT
cdr3_aa: CASSLGRDTEAFF

clone_size: .
j_call: TRBJ2-7
d_call: TRBD2
v_call: TRBV5-1
cdr3_nt: TGCGCCAGCAGCCCAGCAGGGAGGGGCTACGAGCAGTACTTC
cdr3_aa: CASSPAGRGYEQYF

clone_size: .
j_call: TRBJ1-1
d_call: .
v_call: TRBV19
cdr3_nt: TGTGCCAGTAGTTTGCGGGGATCGAACACTGAAGCTTTCTTT
cdr3_aa: CASSLRGSNTEAFF

clone_size: .
j_call: TRBJ2-1
d_call: TRBD1
v_call: TRBV29-1
cdr3_nt: TGCAGCGTTCGCTCGGGACAGGCTAAGAATGAGCAGTTCTTC
cdr3_aa: CSVRSGQAKNEQFF

clone_size: many
j_call: TRBJ2-7
d_call: TRBD1
v_call: TRBV6-2/TRBV6-3
cdr3_nt: TGTGCCAGCAGTTACCCCGCGGGACAGGGGGCGCGGTACGAGCAGTACTTC
cdr3_aa: CASSYPAGQGARYEQYF

clone_size: .
j_call: TRBJ1-6
d_call: TRBD1
v_call: TRBV15
cdr3_nt: TGTGCCACCAGCAGAGACACACGGACAGGGCTTTCACCCCTCCACTTT
cdr3_aa: CATSRDTRTGLSPLHF

clone_size: once
j_call: TRBJ2-5
d_call: TRBD2
v_call: TRBV9
cdr3_nt: TGTGCCAGCAGCGCTTCTAGCGGGGGTTCGCAAGAGACCCAGTACTTC
cdr3_aa: CASSASSGGSQETQYF

clone_size: .
j_call: TRBJ1-4
d_call: .
v_call: TRBV25-1
cdr3_nt: TGTGCCAGCAGTGAAACAGCGAATGAAAAACTGTTTTTT
cdr3_aa: CASSETANEKLFF

clone_size: many
j_call: TRBJ2-6
d_call: .
v_call: TRBV11-2
cdr3_nt: TGTGCCAGCAGCTTAGACCAGGGGTTTGGGGCCAACGTCCTGACTTTC
cdr3_aa: CASSLDQGFGANVLTF

clone_size: .
j_call: TRBJ2-2
d_call: .
v_call: TRBV9
cdr3_nt: TGTGCCAGCAGTGGTGAAGCGGGGAACACCGGGGAGCTGTTTTTT
cdr3_aa: CASSGEAGNTGELFF

clone_size: many
j_call: TRBJ1-6
d_call: .
v_call: TRBV9
cdr3_nt: TGTGCCAGCCAACAGGGAGGTAACTCCTATAATTCACCCCTCCACTTT
cdr3_aa: CASQQGGNSYNSPLHF